A selection of T cell receptor beta chains follows, all from one sample in a study of blood T cell repertoires in COVID-19. The table came from immunoSEQ multiplex PCR; TCRdb's copy has only in-frame clones and leaves some out. Of approximately 400,000 clones listed, 87% are singletons. Sequenced material: PBMCs or T cells enriched from blood (not recorded which). The receptors derive from a man aged 30-40 years who had recovered from COVID-19. The CDR3 runs from the conserved cysteine through the conserved F or W. Each record gives: clone size, D gene, V gene, J gene, CDR3 DNA, CDR3 protein. A D gene is named only where the DNA matches it firmly. The size of a clone is reported for some rows only, either as once, few or many, or as a class for expanded clones.

NA,NA,TRBV2,TRBJ1-1,TGTGCCAGCAGTAAGAGAGCGAACACTGAAGCTTTCTTT,CASSKRANTEAFF
NA,TRBD1,TRBV7-2,TRBJ2-5,TGTGCCAGCAGCCCTGGGACAGGGGGCCAAGAGACCCAGTACTTC,CASSPGTGGQETQYF
NA,TRBD1,TRBV7-3,TRBJ1-1,TGTGCCAGCAGCTCCACAGGGGGCGGAAACACTGAAGCTTTCTTT,CASSSTGGGNTEAFF
NA,TRBD2,TRBV7-2,TRBJ2-7,TGTGCCAGCAGCTCCCGGGGGGGATTCTCCTACGAGCAGTACTTC,CASSSRGGFSYEQYF
NA,TRBD1,TRBV27,TRBJ1-4,TGTGCCAGCAGTACCCGGACAGGGAAGAGGGCAACTAATGAAAAACTGTTTTTT,CASSTRTGKRATNEKLFF
once,TRBD2,TRBV4-1,TRBJ2-3,TGCGCCAGCAGCCCCCTCGGGAGGGGGAGCTACACAGATACGCAGTATTTT,CASSPLGRGSYTDTQYF
once,NA,TRBV6-5,TRBJ1-5,TGTGCCAGCAGCTACTCTTACAGGGCAGATCAGCCCCAGCATTTT,CASSYSYRADQPQHF
few,NA,TRBV6-5,TRBJ1-5,TGTGCCAGCGTGGAGGACAATCAGCCCCAGCATTTT,CASVEDNQPQHF
NA,TRBD1,TRBV14,TRBJ2-7,TGTGCCAGCAGCCAGGCCTTCAGGGGGCTGCAGTACTTC,CASSQAFRGLQYF
NA,TRBD1,TRBV6-2/TRBV6-3,TRBJ2-1,TGTGCCAGCAGTACTCGAACCCCAGGGGGCTACAATGAGCAGTTCTTC,CASSTRTPGGYNEQFF
NA,TRBD1,TRBV6-5,TRBJ2-7,TGTGCCAGCAGTTACACCGGGACAGACCCCTACGAGCAGTACTTC,CASSYTGTDPYEQYF
NA,TRBD2,TRBV4-1,TRBJ2-7,TGCGCCAGCAGCCTCCGGACTAGCGGGGGGGAGCAGTACTTC,CASSLRTSGGEQYF
once,NA,TRBV12-3/TRBV12-4,TRBJ2-7,TGTGCCAGCGCTCTCGGGGTCTACGAGCAGTACTTC,CASALGVYEQYF
NA,TRBD2,TRBV6-5,TRBJ2-1,TGTGCCAGCAGTTACTCGCCTAGCGGGGTCTACAATGAGCAGTTCTTC,CASSYSPSGVYNEQFF
NA,TRBD1,TRBV18,TRBJ2-7,TGTGCCAGCTCCCGGGACAGGGGAGACGAGCAGTACTTC,CASSRDRGDEQYF
NA,NA,TRBV18,TRBJ1-2,TGTGCCAGCTCACCGGAGGGCGCAAACACTAACTATGGCTACACCTTC,CASSPEGANTNYGYTF
NA,TRBD1,TRBV2,TRBJ1-1,TGTGCCAGCAGTGGTAACAGGGGGCCGGGGACTGAAGCTTTCTTT,CASSGNRGPGTEAFF